Below are 8 T cell receptor beta chains sequenced from a single sample in a study of shared clonotypes between healthy human individuals. Here immunoSEQ multiplex PCR was the method, and the copy in TCRdb shows in-frame clones only, minus some. The data show some 2,500,000 clones, 80% to 95% seen once. Sequenced: naive CD4+ T cells from PBMCs. Subset denoted: CD45RA+ positively selected. These receptors were collected from a man between 18 and 35 years old in good health. Some clones in this sample may be carry-over from other donors' samples.

The chain is built from TRBV28 and TRBJ1-2, with 9 bases aligning to TRBD1. The J segment lost 8 bases and the V segment lost 7 bases, leaving 17 bases of the junction unmatched. CDR1 is MDHEN and CDR2 is SYDVKM in the germline V gene. This CDR3 comprises 16 residues. The CDR3 bases are TGTGCCAGCAATCAACCGGGACAGGGATCATTTAGAGGCTACACCTTC. Amino acids: CASNQPGQGSFRGYTF.

The chain joins TRBV20-1 to TRBJ1-1; D remains unclear. Between the trimmed V and J ends, which lost 1 base and 6 bases, there was a span of 6 bases. Germline values: CDR1 DFQATT, CDR2 SNEGSKA (reference sequence). The CDR3 sequence is 11 residues long. The CDR3 nucleotides are TGCAGTGCTAGAGGAATGGCTGAAGCTTTCTTT. It codes for CSARGMAEAFF.

CDR3 sequence: CASSLLALKDTEAFF. The DNA of the CDR3 is TGCGCCAGCAGCTTGTTGGCACTTAAGGACACTGAAGCTTTCTTT. This sequence joins TRBV5-1 and TRBJ1-1; D not resolved. CDR1 SGHRS and CDR2 YFSETQ come from the germline V gene. The CDR3 is 15 amino acids. Trimming took off 1 base at V and 3 bases at J, with 13 bases between the two ends.

Note on this clone: Other nucleotide sequences in the sample specify the same CDR3. The rearrangement uses TRBV28 and TRBJ1-1, with 8 bases identical to TRBD1. Germline CDR1 MDHEN, CDR2 SYDVKM. This CDR3 has 14 amino acids. V lost 4 bases and J lost 5; bases outside the gene matches: 6. The CDR3 nucleotides read TGTGCCAGCAGTTCGCCAGGGGGCGCGACTGAAGCTTTCTTT. It translates to CASSSPGGATEAFF.

The genes are TRBV7-2 and TRBJ1-1; D is uncertain. Trimming removed 1 base from V and 0 bases from J, with 9 bases in between. Germline V gene data show CDR1 as SGHTA and CDR2 as FQGNSA. The CDR3 totals 15 residues. The CDR3 loop reads CASSLDGKMNTEAFF. In DNA, the CDR3 is TGTGCCAGCAGCTTAGATGGGAAGATGAACACTGAAGCTTTCTTT.

This clone was picked up one time. The germline gene is not matched at one end of the junction; a read error may be the cause. The chain has TRBV7-3 and TRBJ2-2; no clear D gene. Germline V lookup: CDR1 SGHTA, CDR2 FQGTGA. The CDR3 has 14 residues. CDR3 in DNA: TGTGCCAGCAGCTTAGGTGGGAACGCCGGGGAGCTGTTTTTT. It specifies CASSLGGNAGELFF.

As regards this clone: The same CDR3 also results from other DNA sequences found in this sample. The V gene is TRBV7-2, the J gene TRBJ2-3, with 7 bases aligning to TRBD1. V trimming: 1 base; J trimming: 2 bases; junction bases outside the gene matches: 3. CDR1 is SGHTA, CDR2 FQGNSA, per germline. The CDR3 length is 15 residues. The CDR3 DNA reads as TGTGCCAGCAGCTTAGACAGGGGCTTCACAGATACGCAGTATTTT. Protein: CASSLDRGFTDTQYF.

The chain joins TRBV28 to TRBJ1-2; D is ambiguous. The CDR3 loop spans 16 amino acids. The ends were cut back, 6 bases at V and 4 bases at J, with 21 bases in the middle. Germline values: CDR1 MDHEN, CDR2 SYDVKM. The DNA for the CDR3 is TGTGCCAGCAGCCCTCCTCGGGCGACCCCCCCCTATGGCTACACCTTC. Residues: CASSPPRATPPYGYTF.